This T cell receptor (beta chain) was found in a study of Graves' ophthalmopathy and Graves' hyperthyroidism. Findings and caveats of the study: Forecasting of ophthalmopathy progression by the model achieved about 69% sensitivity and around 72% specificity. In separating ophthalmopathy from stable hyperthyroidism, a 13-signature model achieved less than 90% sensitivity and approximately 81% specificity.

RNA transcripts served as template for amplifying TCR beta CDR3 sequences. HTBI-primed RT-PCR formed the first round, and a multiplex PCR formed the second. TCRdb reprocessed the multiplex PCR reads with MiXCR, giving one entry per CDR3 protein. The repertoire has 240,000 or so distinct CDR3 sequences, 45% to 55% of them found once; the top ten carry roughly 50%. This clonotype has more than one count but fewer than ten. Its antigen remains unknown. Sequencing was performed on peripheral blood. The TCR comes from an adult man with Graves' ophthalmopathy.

The DNA of the CDR3 is TGTGCCAGCAGCTTCGAAGGGAGTTCACCCCTCCACTTT. Its protein is CASSFEGSSPLHF. The chain carries TRBV7-2 and TRBJ1-6; unclear D gene. V was pared by 3 bases and J by 9 bases, with 9 bases between. This CDR3 is 13 amino acids long. CDR1 SGHTA and CDR2 FQGNSA come from the germline V gene.